This T cell receptor beta chain was found in a study of T cell changes during pregnancy in multiple sclerosis. This clone was seen just once. Germline assignment: CDR1 GTSNPN and CDR2 SVGIG (reference sequence). V was clipped by 3 bases and J by 1 base; unmatched bases: 2. The CDR3 runs to 13 residues. Assay: immunoSEQ multiplex PCR; the TCRdb copy retains only in-frame clones and omits some. This sample yields fewer than 60,000 clones, of which around 94% are seen a single time; 0.31% belongs to the top ten. The origin of this receptor is a female donor with multiple sclerosis, enrolled in a pregnancy study. The source was CD4+ T cells from peripheral blood mononuclear cells, collected in the third trimester of pregnancy. The V and J genes are TRBV30 and TRBJ1-1, with 7 bases lining up with TRBD1. CDR3 DNA: TGTGCCTGGAGATACAGGGGGAACACTGAAGCTTTCTTT. It is translated as CAWRYRGNTEAFF.